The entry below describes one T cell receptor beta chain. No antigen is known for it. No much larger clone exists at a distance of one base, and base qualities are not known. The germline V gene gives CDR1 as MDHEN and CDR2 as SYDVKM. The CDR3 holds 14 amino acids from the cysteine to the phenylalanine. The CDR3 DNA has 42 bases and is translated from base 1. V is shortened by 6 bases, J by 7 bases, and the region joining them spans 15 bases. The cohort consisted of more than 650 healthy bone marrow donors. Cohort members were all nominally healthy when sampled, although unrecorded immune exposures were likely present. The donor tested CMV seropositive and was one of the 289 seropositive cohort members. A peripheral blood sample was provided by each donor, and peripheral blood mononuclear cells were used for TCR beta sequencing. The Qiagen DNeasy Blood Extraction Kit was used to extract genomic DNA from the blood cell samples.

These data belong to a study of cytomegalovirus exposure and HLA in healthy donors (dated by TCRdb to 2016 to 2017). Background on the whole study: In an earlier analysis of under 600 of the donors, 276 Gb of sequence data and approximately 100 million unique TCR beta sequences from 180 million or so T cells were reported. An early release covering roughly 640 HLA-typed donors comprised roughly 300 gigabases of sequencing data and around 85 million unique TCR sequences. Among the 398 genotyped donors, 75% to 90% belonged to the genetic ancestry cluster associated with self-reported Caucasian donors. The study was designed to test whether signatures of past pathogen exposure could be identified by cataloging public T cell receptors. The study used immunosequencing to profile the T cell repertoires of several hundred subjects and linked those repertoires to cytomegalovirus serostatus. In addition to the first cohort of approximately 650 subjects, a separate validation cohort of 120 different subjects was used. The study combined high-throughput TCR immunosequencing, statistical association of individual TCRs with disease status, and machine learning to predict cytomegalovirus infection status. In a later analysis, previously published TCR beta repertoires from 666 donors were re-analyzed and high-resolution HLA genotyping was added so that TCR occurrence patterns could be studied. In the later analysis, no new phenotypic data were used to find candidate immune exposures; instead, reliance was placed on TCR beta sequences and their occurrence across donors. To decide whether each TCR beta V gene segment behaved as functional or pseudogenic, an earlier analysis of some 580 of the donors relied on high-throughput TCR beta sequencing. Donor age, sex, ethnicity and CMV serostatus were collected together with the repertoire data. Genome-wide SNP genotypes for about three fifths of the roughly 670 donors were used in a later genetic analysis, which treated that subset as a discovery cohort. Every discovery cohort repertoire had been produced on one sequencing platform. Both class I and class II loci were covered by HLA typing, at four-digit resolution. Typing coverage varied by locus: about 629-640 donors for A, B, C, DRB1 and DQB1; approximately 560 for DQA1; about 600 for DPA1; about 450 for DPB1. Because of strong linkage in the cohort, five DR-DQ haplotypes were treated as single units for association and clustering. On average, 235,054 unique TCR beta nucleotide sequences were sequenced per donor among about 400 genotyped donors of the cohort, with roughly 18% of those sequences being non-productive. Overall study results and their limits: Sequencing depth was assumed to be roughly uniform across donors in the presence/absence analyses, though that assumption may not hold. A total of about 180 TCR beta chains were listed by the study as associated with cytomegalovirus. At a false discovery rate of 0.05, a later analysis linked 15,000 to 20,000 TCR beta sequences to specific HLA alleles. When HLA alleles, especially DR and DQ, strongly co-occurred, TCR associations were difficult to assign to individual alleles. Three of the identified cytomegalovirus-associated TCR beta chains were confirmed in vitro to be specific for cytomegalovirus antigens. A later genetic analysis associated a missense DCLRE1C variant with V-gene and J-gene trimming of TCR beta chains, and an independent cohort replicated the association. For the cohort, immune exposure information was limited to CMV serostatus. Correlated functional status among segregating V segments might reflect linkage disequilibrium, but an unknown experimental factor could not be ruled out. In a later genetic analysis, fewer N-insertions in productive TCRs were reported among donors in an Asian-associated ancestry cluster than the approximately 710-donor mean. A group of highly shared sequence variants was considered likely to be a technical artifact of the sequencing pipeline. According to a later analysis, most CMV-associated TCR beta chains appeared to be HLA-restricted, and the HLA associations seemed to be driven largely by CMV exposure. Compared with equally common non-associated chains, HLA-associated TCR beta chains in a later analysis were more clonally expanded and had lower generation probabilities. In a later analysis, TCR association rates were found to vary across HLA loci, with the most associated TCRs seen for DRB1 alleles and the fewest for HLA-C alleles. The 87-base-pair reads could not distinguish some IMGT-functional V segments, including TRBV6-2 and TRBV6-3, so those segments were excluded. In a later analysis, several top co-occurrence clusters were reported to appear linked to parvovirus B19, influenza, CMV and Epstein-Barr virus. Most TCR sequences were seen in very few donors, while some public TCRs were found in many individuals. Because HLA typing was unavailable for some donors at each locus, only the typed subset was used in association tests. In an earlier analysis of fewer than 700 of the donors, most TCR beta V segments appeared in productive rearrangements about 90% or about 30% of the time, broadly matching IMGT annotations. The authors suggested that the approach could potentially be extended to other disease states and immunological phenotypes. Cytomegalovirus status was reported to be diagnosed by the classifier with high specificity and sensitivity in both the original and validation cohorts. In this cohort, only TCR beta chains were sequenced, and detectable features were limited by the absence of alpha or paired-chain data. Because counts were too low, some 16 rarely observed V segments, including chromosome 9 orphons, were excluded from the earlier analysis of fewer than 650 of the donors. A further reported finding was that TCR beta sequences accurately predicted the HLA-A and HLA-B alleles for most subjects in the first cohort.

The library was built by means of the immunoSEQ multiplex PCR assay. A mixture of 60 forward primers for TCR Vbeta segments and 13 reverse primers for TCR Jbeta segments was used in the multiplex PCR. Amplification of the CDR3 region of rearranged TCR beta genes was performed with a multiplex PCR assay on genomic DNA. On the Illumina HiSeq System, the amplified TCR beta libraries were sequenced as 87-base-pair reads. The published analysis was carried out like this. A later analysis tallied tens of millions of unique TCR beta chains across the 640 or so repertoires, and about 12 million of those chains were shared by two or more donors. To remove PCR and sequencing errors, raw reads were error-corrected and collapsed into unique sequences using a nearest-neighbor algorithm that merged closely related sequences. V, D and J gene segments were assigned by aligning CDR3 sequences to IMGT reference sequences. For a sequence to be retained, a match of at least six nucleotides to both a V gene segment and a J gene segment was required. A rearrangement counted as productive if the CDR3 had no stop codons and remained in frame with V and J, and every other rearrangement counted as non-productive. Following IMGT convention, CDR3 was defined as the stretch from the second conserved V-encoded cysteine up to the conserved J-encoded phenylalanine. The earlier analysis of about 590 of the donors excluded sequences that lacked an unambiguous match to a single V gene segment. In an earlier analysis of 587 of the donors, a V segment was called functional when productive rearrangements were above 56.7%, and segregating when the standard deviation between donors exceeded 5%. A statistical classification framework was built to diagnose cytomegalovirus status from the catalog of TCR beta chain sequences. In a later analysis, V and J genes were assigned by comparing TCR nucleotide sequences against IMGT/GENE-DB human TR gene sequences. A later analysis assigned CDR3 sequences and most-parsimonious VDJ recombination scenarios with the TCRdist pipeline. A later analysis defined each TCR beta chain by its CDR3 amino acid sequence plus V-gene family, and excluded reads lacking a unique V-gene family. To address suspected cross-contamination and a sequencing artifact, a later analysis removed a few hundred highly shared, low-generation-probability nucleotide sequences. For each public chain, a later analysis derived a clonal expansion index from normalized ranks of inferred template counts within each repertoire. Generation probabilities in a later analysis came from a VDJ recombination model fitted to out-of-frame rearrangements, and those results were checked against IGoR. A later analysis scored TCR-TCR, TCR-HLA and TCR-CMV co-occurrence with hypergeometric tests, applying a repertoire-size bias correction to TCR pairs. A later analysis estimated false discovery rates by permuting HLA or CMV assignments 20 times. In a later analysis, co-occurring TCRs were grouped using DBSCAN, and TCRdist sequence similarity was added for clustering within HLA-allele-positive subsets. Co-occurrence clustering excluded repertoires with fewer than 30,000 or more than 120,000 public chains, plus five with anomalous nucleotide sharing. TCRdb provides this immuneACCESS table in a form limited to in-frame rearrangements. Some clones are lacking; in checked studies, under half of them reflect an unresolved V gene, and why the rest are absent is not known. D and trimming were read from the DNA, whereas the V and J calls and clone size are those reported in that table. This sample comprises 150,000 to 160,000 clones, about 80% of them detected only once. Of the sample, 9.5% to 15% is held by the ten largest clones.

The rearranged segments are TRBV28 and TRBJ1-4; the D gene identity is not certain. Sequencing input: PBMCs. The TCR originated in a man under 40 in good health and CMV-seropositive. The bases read TGTGCCAGCAGCCCATCCGGGTCGGGTGAAAAACTGTTTTTT. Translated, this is CASSPSGSGEKLFF.